The 18 T cell receptor beta chains reported below all come from one sample, sequenced in a study of blood T cells in healthy people across ages. A J-beta primer mix and a sample-barcoded 5' primer were used in a second PCR of roughly 6 to 11 cycles. TCRdb called the 5' RACE reads again in MiXCR, with one record for every CDR3 protein. The data hold about 1.6 million distinct CDR3 sequences, with 34% observed a single time. The sequenced sample was blood. The receptors here all came from a woman between 25 and 40 years old in good health.

The V call is TRBV12-3 or TRBV12-4, the J call TRBJ1-5, with TRBD1 as a possible D gene (5 bases). Deletions cut 3 bases from V and 4 bases from J, with 22 bases between. This CDR3 spans 18 amino acids. The CDR3 is CASSFTAGSLSKNQPQHF. CDR3 sequence (DNA): TGTGCCAGCAGTTTCACGGCAGGGAGCCTCTCCAAAAATCAGCCCCAGCATTTT.

The V gene is TRBV28, the J gene TRBJ2-7; unclear D gene. This CDR3 has 15 residues. V gave up 3 bases and J gave up 3 bases, with 15 bases separating them. Germline CDR1 MDHEN, CDR2 SYDVKM. CDR3 residues: CASSFATMGFYEQYF. CDR3 DNA: TGTGCCAGCAGTTTCGCCACAATGGGATTCTACGAGCAGTACTTC.

This clonotype was seen repeatedly, ten times or more. The chain is built from TRBV29-1 and TRBJ2-3, with TRBD2 identical over 13 bases. CDR3 length: 17 residues. V gave up 5 bases and J gave up 0 bases; unmatched junction bases: 8. The germline gives CDR1 SQVTM, CDR2 ANQGSEA. The CDR3 coding sequence is TGCAGCGTTCCCAGAGGGACTAGCGGGGCTAGCACAGATACGCAGTATTTT. Translation: CSVPRGTSGASTDTQYF.

This chain joins TRBV7-2 and TRBJ2-1; possibly TRBD2 for D (5 bases). There are 13 residues in the CDR3. Per the germline V gene, CDR1 is SGHTA and CDR2 is FQGNSA. The V and J ends lost 11 bases and 4 bases respectively, with 15 bases between them. The CDR3 here is CAGASGFYNEQFF. The CDR3 DNA is TGTGCCGGCGCGAGCGGTTTTTACAATGAGCAGTTCTTC.

This clonotype was counted many times. This rearrangement joins TRBV29-1 to TRBJ1-2, with 11 bases that match TRBD1. The ends lost 4 bases at V and 3 bases at J; junction bases unmatched: 4. The CDR3 runs to 14 residues. Per the germline V gene, CDR1 is SQVTM and CDR2 is ANQGSEA. CDR3 protein: CSVARTGGDYGYTF. CDR3 DNA sequence: TGCAGCGTTGCCAGGACAGGGGGCGACTATGGCTACACCTTC.

The rearrangement joins TRBV20-1 to TRBJ2-1, with 8 bases that match TRBD2. Per germline, CDR1 DFQATT and CDR2 SNEGSKA (reference sequence). With V trimmed by 3 bases and J by 3 bases, 7 bases remained unmatched. The CDR3 has 15 amino acids. In DNA, the CDR3 is TGCAGTGCTAGGTTGACTAGCGCACACTACAATGAGCAGTTCTTC. It is translated as CSARLTSAHYNEQFF.

V is TRBV2 and J is TRBJ1-5, with 7 bases aligning to TRBD1. Trimming took 7 bases from V and 6 from J; bases not matched to a gene: 12. The CDR3 runs 15 residues. CDR1 is SNHLY and CDR2 is FYNNEI in the germline V gene. CDR3 nucleotide sequence: TGTGCCAGCACCATATCTAGACAGGGCCTTCAGCCCCAGCATTTT. Translation: CASTISRQGLQPQHF.

Only a few counts were recorded for this clonotype. The chain recombines TRBV2 with TRBJ2-3; 9 bases align to TRBD2. CDR1 is SNHLY and CDR2 is FYNNEI in the germline V gene. CDR3 length equals 15 residues. Losses at the gene ends were 5 bases for V and 2 bases for J; bases not matched to a gene: 5. CDR3 coding DNA: TGTGCCAGCAGTCGGCGGGAGGGAACCACAGATACGCAGTATTTT. Its protein is CASSRREGTTDTQYF.

As for this clonotype: A much larger clone differs from this one at a single base, so this may be a read error. The V and J genes are TRBV12-3 or TRBV12-4 and TRBJ1-1; D remains ambiguous. CDR3 length: 13 amino acids. The CDR3 DNA is TGTGTCAGCAGTTTAGGAAGAGACACTGAAGCTTTCTTT. Amino acids: CVSSLGRDTEAFF.

The chain is built from TRBV7-9 and TRBJ2-2, with D possibly matching TRBD1 (6 bases). This CDR3 contains 18 residues. The V gene's germline CDR1 is SEHNR and CDR2 FQNEAQ (reference sequence). Between the trimmed V and J ends, which lost 5 bases and 2 bases, there was a span of 21 bases. The CDR3 here is CASSPPVWAGTNTGELFF. The CDR3 DNA reads TGTGCCAGCAGCCCGCCCGTGTGGGCAGGGACAAACACCGGGGAGCTGTTTTTT.

There are a few counts of this clonotype. This may be a read error: a much more frequent sequence differs by one nucleotide. The gene calls are TRBV20-1 and TRBJ2-7, with D perhaps matching TRBD2 (5 bases). Trimming removed 3 bases at V and 7 bases at J, with 7 bases between. CDR3 size: 10 residues. Germline CDR1 reads DFQATT; CDR2 reads SNEGSKA (reference sequence). The CDR3 region is CSASRGEQYF. The CDR3 coding sequence is TGCAGTGCTAGTCGGGGTGAGCAGTACTTC.

V usage is TRBV4-1 and J usage is TRBJ1-2; D remains unclear. Deletions cut 1 base from V and 4 bases from J, with 16 bases between. Germline assignment: CDR1 MGHRA and CDR2 YSYEKL. The CDR3 runs 16 residues. The CDR3: CASSQGLLGGGYGYTF. In DNA, the CDR3 is TGCGCCAGCAGCCAAGGGCTCTTGGGAGGCGGCTATGGCTACACCTTC.

The rearrangement links TRBV3-1 to TRBJ2-5; 8 nucleotides agree with TRBD2. Germline V gene data show CDR1 as LGHDT and CDR2 as YNNKEL (reference sequence). With V trimmed by 5 bases and J by 5 bases, 10 bases remained unmatched. This CDR3 spans 15 amino acids. Here the CDR3 reads CASSFFSGSGETQYF. CDR3 DNA: TGTGCCAGCAGCTTTTTCAGCGGGAGCGGGGAGACCCAGTACTTC.

This clonotype occurred once. The CDR3 DNA sequence: TGCGCCAGCAGCCAGTCGGCAGGGGGCGTTTCTCACATTGAAGCTTTCTTT. Residues: CASSQSAGGVSHIEAFF. The chain has TRBV5-1 and TRBJ1-1; 8 nucleotides agree with TRBD1. This CDR3 is built from 17 residues. The junction had 18 bases not matched to a gene; V was cut back by 4 bases and J by 7 bases. Germline V CDR1 and CDR2: SGHRS, YFSETQ. Full variable domain (remainder filled in from reference TRBV5-1 and TRBJ1-1): KAGVTQTPRYLIKTRGQQVTLSCSPISGHRSVSWYQQTPGQGLQFLFEYFSETQRNKGNFPGRFSGRQFSNSRSEMNVSTLELGDSALYLCASSQSAGGVSHIEAFFGQGTRLTVV.

This clonotype was counted a single time. The chain links TRBV5-1 to TRBJ1-1, with 7 bases matching TRBD1. The CDR3 is made up of 18 amino acids. V was pared by 4 bases and J by 1 base, with 16 bases of the junction left unmatched. Germline CDR1 SGHRS, CDR2 YFSETQ. The CDR3 loop reads CASSPESRWDRRNTEAFF. The DNA of the CDR3 is TGCGCCAGCAGCCCAGAGTCGAGGTGGGACAGACGGAACACTGAAGCTTTCTTT.

This clonotype has only a few counts. This chain uses TRBV6-6 with TRBJ1-2; D is unclear. V lost 7 bases and J lost 4, with 19 bases in between. This CDR3 region has 15 residues. Germline V gene data show CDR1 as MNHNY and CDR2 as SVGAGI (reference sequence). CDR3 protein: CASTSQGPSGYGYTF. CDR3 in DNA: TGTGCCAGCACCTCACAAGGACCCTCCGGCTATGGCTACACCTTC.

This chain links TRBV6-2 or TRBV6-3 with TRBJ1-5, with TRBD1 as a possible D gene (5 bases). V was shortened by 1 base and J by 6 bases, with 7 bases between the two germline ends. CDR3 length: 13 amino acids. CDR1 is MNHEY and CDR2 is SVGEGT in the germline V gene. In DNA form, the CDR3 reads TGTGCCAGCAGTTACTTAGGGGTTCAGCCCCAGCATTTT. Protein sequence: CASSYLGVQPQHF.

Of note for this clonotype: The junction departs from the called germline gene at one end, perhaps through a read error. The chain has TRBV20-1 and TRBJ2-1; TRBD2 aligns across 9 bases. The CDR3 is 16 residues long. The germline V gene has CDR1 DFQATT and CDR2 SNEGSKA (reference sequence). In DNA, the CDR3 is TGCAGTGCCTGGGGGGTTAGCGGGAGCTCCCACAATGAGCAGTTCTTC. Translation gives CSAWGVSGSSHNEQFF.